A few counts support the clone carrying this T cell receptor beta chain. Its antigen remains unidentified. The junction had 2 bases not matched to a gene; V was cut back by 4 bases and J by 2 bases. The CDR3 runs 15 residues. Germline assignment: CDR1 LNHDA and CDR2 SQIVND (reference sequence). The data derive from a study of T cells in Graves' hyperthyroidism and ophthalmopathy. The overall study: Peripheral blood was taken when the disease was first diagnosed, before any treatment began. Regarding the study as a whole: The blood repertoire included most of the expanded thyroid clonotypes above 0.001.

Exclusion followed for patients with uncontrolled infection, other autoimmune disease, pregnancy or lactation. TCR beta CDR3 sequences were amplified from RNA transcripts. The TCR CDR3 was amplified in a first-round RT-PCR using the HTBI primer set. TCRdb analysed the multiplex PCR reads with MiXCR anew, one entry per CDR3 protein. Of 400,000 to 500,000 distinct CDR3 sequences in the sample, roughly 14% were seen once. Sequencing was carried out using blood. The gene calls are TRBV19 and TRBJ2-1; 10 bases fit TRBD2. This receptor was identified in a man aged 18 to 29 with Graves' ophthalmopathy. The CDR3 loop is CASSSTSGAYNEQFF. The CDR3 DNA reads TGTGCCAGTAGTAGCACTAGCGGGGCCTACAATGAGCAGTTCTTC.